This entry is about one T cell receptor (beta chain). What it binds is unknown. This was a survey-level run. Profiled with immunoSEQ multiplex PCR; TCRdb holds only in-frame clones, not every one. The sample shows around 31,000 clones, about 71% of them seen only once. This entry belongs to a study of STAT5B mutations in CD4+ large granular lymphocyte leukemia. Study-level findings and limits: TRBV06-family usage was enriched in top patient clones (8/27) versus controls (2/35).

Germline assignment: CDR1 SNHLY and CDR2 FYNNEI. With V trimmed by 7 bases and J by 8 bases, 10 bases remained unmatched. The CDR3 runs 14 residues. Healthy controls were blood donor buffy coats. The sample taken for sequencing was CD4+ T cells from blood buffy coats. V and J are TRBV2 and TRBJ1-3, with 8 positions matching TRBD1. The receptor was derived from a human donor in good health. CDR3 nucleotide sequence: TGTGCCAGCAAGGACAGGGCGTTGGGTGACACCATATATTTT. Translated: CASKDRALGDTIYF.